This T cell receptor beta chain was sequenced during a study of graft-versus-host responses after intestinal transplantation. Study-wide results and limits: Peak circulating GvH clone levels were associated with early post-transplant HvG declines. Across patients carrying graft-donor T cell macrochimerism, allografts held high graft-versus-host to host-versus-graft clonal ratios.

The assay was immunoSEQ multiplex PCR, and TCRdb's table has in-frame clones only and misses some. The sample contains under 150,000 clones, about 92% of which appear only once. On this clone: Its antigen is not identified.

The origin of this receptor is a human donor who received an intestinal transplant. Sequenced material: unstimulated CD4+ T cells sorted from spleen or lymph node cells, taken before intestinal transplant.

For the CDR3, the DNA is TGTGCCACCAGCAGCGAGGCAGGGGTGTATGGCTACACCTTC. Translation gives CATSSEAGVYGYTF. The V gene is TRBV15, the J gene TRBJ1-2, with D maybe TRBD1 (6 bases). V dropped 3 bases and J dropped 5 bases, with 13 bases sitting between them. The CDR3 covers 14 residues. The germline gives CDR1 LNHNV, CDR2 YYDKDF (reference sequence). Using reference TRBV15 and TRBJ1-2 for the parts outside the CDR3, the full variable domain is DAMVIQNPRYQVTQFGKPVTLSCSQTLNHNVMYWYQQKSSQAPKLLFHYYDKDFNNEADTPDNFQSRRPNTSFCFLDIRSPGLGDTAMYLCATSSEAGVYGYTFGSGTRLTVV.